These 18 T cell receptor beta chains came from one sample sequenced in a study of shared clonotypes between healthy human individuals. The repertoire was sequenced with immunoSEQ multiplex PCR; TCRdb's copy has only in-frame clones and lacks some. Found here are some 2 million clones, about 95% of them singletons; the top ten hold 1.2%. Naive CD8 cells lacked CD45RO and underwent positive selection for CCR7, leaving out terminally differentiated effector memory CD45RA+ cells. The sequenced sample was naive CD8+ T cells sorted from blood. The receptors originated from a young man in good health.

The rearrangement links TRBV21-1 to TRBJ2-2; the D call in the table, TRBD1, was not verified against the DNA. TRBV21-1 is reported as a pseudogene. The CDR3 sequence is 15 residues long. The CDR3 loop reads CATWTGVSWNGELFF. CDR3 bases: TGTGCCACCTGGACAGGAGTAAGCTGGAACGGGGAGCTGTTTTTT.

This clone has just one count. The chain combines TRBV5-4 with TRBJ2-7; 12 positions agree with TRBD1. With 2 bases clipped from V and 2 bases from J, the junction kept 11 bases outside the gene matches. The length of the CDR3 is 18 residues. CDR1 SGHNT and CDR2 YYREEE come from the germline V gene (reference sequence). The CDR3 sequence is CASSFWDRGPRGTYEQYF. Written as DNA, the CDR3 is TGTGCCAGCAGCTTTTGGGACAGGGGGCCCCGGGGAACCTACGAGCAGTACTTC.

The chain couples TRBV27 to TRBJ2-7; D might be TRBD1 (5 bases). The germline gives CDR1 MNHEY, CDR2 SMNVEV (reference sequence). V was pared by 0 bases and J by 5 bases, with 11 bases between. CDR3 size: 14 residues. CDR3 amino acids: CASSLSFGAHEQYF. The CDR3 region has the DNA TGTGCCAGCAGTTTATCCTTTGGGGCCCACGAGCAGTACTTC.

This clone was detected only once. The V and J genes are TRBV14 and TRBJ2-3; perhaps TRBD2 as D (7 bases). This CDR3 region has 17 residues. With 1 base removed from V and 4 bases from J, the gap between germline ends came to 18 bases. Germline CDR1 and CDR2: SGHDN and FVKESK. The CDR3 nucleotides read TGTGCCAGCAGCCAAGGGAAGGGGGAGGGCAACGCAGATACGCAGTATTTT. As protein: CASSQGKGEGNADTQYF.

As regards this clone: Other DNA sequences from this sample encode an identical CDR3 as well. The V call is TRBV6-5, the J call TRBJ1-1, with unresolved D. Deletions cut 2 bases from V and 1 base from J, with 8 bases between. This CDR3 is 14 amino acids long. The V gene's germline CDR1 is MNHEY and CDR2 SVGAGI. This chain's CDR3 is CASSYREGNTEAFF. For the CDR3, the DNA is TGTGCCAGCAGTTACCGAGAGGGGAACACTGAAGCTTTCTTT.

The rearrangement uses TRBV27 and TRBJ2-1; 7 bases fit TRBD1. The CDR3 extends over 15 amino acids. Germline V lookup: CDR1 MNHEY, CDR2 SMNVEV (reference sequence). V lost 5 bases and J lost 3; bases outside the gene matches: 7. The chain's CDR3 is CASSISRDSYNEQFF. The CDR3 nucleotides are TGTGCCAGCAGTATTTCCCGGGACAGCTACAATGAGCAGTTCTTC.

The chain has TRBV11-2 and TRBJ2-7; TRBD2 matches 7 bases. Trimming took 1 base from V and 0 from J; bases not matched to a gene: 6. CDR3 size: 16 residues. Germline V gives CDR1 SGHAT, CDR2 FQNNGV. The CDR3 sequence is CASSLAGGISSYEQYF. CDR3 nucleotide sequence: TGTGCCAGCAGCTTAGCCGGGGGGATATCCTCCTACGAGCAGTACTTC.

For the CDR3, the DNA is TGTGCCAGCAGCCCCGGAGCTAGCGGGGCTAGGGATACGCAGTATTTT. Its translation is CASSPGASGARDTQYF. The rearrangement links TRBV28 to TRBJ2-3; TRBD2 matches 9 bases. Trimming removed 6 bases from V and 6 bases from J; junction bases left unmatched: 13. Germline lookup yields CDR1 MDHEN and CDR2 SYDVKM. This CDR3 is 16 amino acids long.

The CDR3 nucleotides read TGTGCCAGCAGGGTGACCAGCCAAGGGACCTACGAGCAGTACTTC. Amino acid sequence: CASRVTSQGTYEQYF. The V and J genes are TRBV27 and TRBJ2-7, with D uncertain. Deletions cut 6 bases from V and 2 bases from J, with 17 bases between. Germline V CDR1 and CDR2: MNHEY, SMNVEV (reference sequence). CDR3 length: 15 amino acids.

This clone was seen only once. The rearrangement joins TRBV30 to TRBJ2-3; no definite D call. Trimming pared 2 bases from V and 2 bases from J, leaving 14 bases between. The CDR3 length is 15 residues. Germline V gives CDR1 GTSNPN, CDR2 SVGIG (reference sequence). The CDR3 reads CAWSPPPLHTDTQYF. For the CDR3, the DNA is TGTGCCTGGAGTCCCCCCCCACTCCACACAGATACGCAGTATTTT.

This chain joins TRBV29-1 and TRBJ2-2; D perhaps matches TRBD2 (5 bases). Between the trimmed V and J ends, which lost 2 bases and 1 base, there was a span of 8 bases. In germline, CDR1 is SQVTM, CDR2 ANQGSEA. This CDR3 region has 14 residues. CDR3 loop: CSVERGLNTGELFF. CDR3 sequence (DNA): TGCAGCGTTGAACGCGGGTTGAACACCGGGGAGCTGTTTTTT.

The chain recombines TRBV6-5 with TRBJ2-3; 8 nucleotides agree with TRBD1. Looked up from germline, CDR1 is MNHEY and CDR2 is SVGAGI. The CDR3 contains 16 residues. With 0 bases clipped from V and 4 bases from J, the junction kept 6 bases outside the gene matches. This CDR3 reads CASSYSWQGAADTQYF. CDR3 DNA: TGTGCCAGCAGTTACTCCTGGCAGGGGGCGGCAGATACGCAGTATTTT.

The J gene is TRBJ2-5, the V gene TRBV7-9, with 8 bases identical to TRBD1. Trimming at V came to 5 bases and at J to 1 base, leaving 9 bases not matched to a gene. CDR1 is SEHNR, CDR2 FQNEAQ, per germline (reference sequence). The CDR3 is 16 residues long. The CDR3 bases are TGTGCCAGCAGCCCTCCACGAGGACAGGGCCAAGAGACCCAGTACTTC. Its protein is CASSPPRGQGQETQYF. Based on the CDR3 plus reference TRBV7-9 and TRBJ2-5, the full variable domain is DTGVSQNPRHKITKRGQNVTFRCDPISEHNRLYWYRQTLGQGPEFLTYFQNEAQLEKSRLLSDRFSAERPKGSFSTLEIQRTEQGDSAMYLCASSPPRGQGQETQYFGPGTRLLVL.

The V call is TRBV7-6, the J call TRBJ2-3; 12 nucleotides match TRBD2. In germline, CDR1 is SGHVS, CDR2 FNYEAQ. With V trimmed by 1 base and J by 8 bases, 13 bases remained unmatched. This CDR3 region has 18 residues. The CDR3 DNA follows: TGTGCCAGCAGCTTAGACCCTCGGGGGACTAGCGGGCTTACTACGCAGTATTTT. This gives the protein CASSLDPRGTSGLTTQYF.

The chain recombines TRBV27 with TRBJ2-5, with D perhaps assigned TRBD1 or TRBD2 (5 bases each). Trimming shortened V by 6 bases and J by 1 base, and 18 bases separated the two germline ends. The germline V gene encodes CDR1 MNHEY and CDR2 SMNVEV (reference sequence). This CDR3 spans 16 amino acids. Written as DNA, the CDR3 is TGTGCCAGCAGGCCGACCGGGACGGAATTCCAAGAGACCCAGTACTTC. It encodes CASRPTGTEFQETQYF.

This chain uses TRBV9 with TRBJ2-3; possibly TRBD2 for D (5 bases). From germline, CDR1 is SGDLS and CDR2 YYNGEE. V dropped 0 bases and J dropped 6 bases, with 17 bases sitting between them. The CDR3 sequence is 16 residues long. This CDR3 reads CASSVVLGLGLDTQYF. The CDR3 DNA sequence: TGTGCCAGCAGCGTAGTTTTAGGTCTCGGACTGGATACGCAGTATTTT. Together with reference TRBV9 and TRBJ2-3, the CDR3 gives the full variable domain: DSGVTQTPKHLITATGQRVTLRCSPRSGDLSVYWYQQSLDQGLQFLIQYYNGEERAKGNILERFSAQQFPDLHSELNLSSLELGDSALYFCASSVVLGLGLDTQYFGPGTRLTVL.

This clone was detected only once. The V gene is TRBV7-3, the J gene TRBJ2-2; D is undetermined. V was pared by 2 bases and J by 7 bases, with 8 bases between. Germline V lookup: CDR1 SGHTA, CDR2 FQGTGA. The CDR3 covers 13 residues. The CDR3 is CASSLQTGGELFF. CDR3 DNA: TGTGCCAGCAGCTTACAAACTGGCGGGGAGCTGTTTTTT.

The chain has TRBV11-2 and TRBJ2-7; 11 nucleotides match TRBD2. The germline V gene has CDR1 SGHAT and CDR2 FQNNGV. V shed 4 bases and J 3 bases; nucleotides not matched to a gene: 2. The CDR3 contains 14 residues. The CDR3 DNA is TGTGCCAGCAGCTGGGGGACTAGCGGCTACGAGCAGTACTTC. Its protein product is CASSWGTSGYEQYF.